Following are 22 T cell receptor beta chains from one sample sequenced in a study of blood T cells in healthy people across ages. A second about 7 to 11 cycle PCR used barcoded and J-beta primers. TCRdb independently ran MiXCR on the 5' RACE reads; one entry per CDR3 protein. The profile shows 600,000 to 650,000 distinct CDR3 sequences, roughly three fifths of them singletons. The sample comprised blood. All receptors come from a man aged 60-69 years in good health.

This clonotype was picked up a small number of times. The CDR3 DNA sequence: TGTGCCAGCAGCCAGGAAAGGTTCGATGGGGAGACCCAGTACTTC. Its translation: CASSQERFDGETQYF. This sequence joins TRBV3-1 and TRBJ2-4; D remains ambiguous. The better agreement between TRBJ2-5 and the DNA end casts doubt on the J call. Germline CDR1 LGHDT, CDR2 YNNKEL (reference sequence). This CDR3 spans 15 amino acids.

The chain uses TRBV20-1 and TRBJ2-5, with 7 bases matching TRBD2. The CDR3 has 15 amino acids. The ends lost 2 bases at V and 2 bases at J; junction bases unmatched: 8. Germline V lookup: CDR1 DFQATT, CDR2 SNEGSKA (reference sequence). The CDR3 DNA reads TGCAGTGCTAGATATTCGACTAGCCCTCAAGAGACCCAGTACTTC. Translation: CSARYSTSPQETQYF.

As concerns this clonotype: The CDR3 does not close with the conserved phenylalanine or tryptophan, likely indicating a read error. The chain couples TRBV28 to TRBJ2-1, with D possibly being TRBD1 (5 bases). Looked up from germline, CDR1 is MDHEN and CDR2 is SYDVKM. The CDR3 consists of 14 residues. The V gene lost 9 bases and the J gene lost 0 bases, with 12 bases spanning the gap. Here the CDR3 DNA reads TGTGCCAGTCAGGGCCCATACTCCTACAATGAGCAGTTCCTC. It codes for CASQGPYSYNEQFL.

This clonotype was detected a few times. The genes are TRBV18 and TRBJ2-7; 7 bases are a match to TRBD1. V shed 6 bases, J shed 2 bases, and the junction held 7 bases outside the gene matches. The CDR3 has 14 amino acids. From germline, CDR1 is KGHSH and CDR2 LQKENI. CDR3 region: CASSQGTDTYEQYF. The CDR3 DNA sequence: TGTGCCAGCTCCCAAGGGACAGACACCTACGAGCAGTACTTC. Complete variable domain (other parts from reference TRBV18 and TRBJ2-7): NAGVMQNPRHLVRRRGQEARLRCSPMKGHSHVYWYRQLPEEGLKFMVYLQKENIIDESGMPKERFSAEFPKEGPSILRIQQVVRGDSAAYFCASSQGTDTYEQYFGPGTRLTVT.

This clonotype was picked up a small number of times. The chain links TRBV20-1 to TRBJ2-7; D is ambiguous. Trimming cost V 6 bases and J 6 bases, with 15 bases left between them. This CDR3 region has 12 residues. The germline CDR1 and CDR2 sequences are DFQATT and SNEGSKA (reference sequence). CDR3 sequence reads: CSALNPLSEQYF. CDR3 DNA: TGCAGTGCCCTGAACCCCCTTAGCGAGCAGTACTTC.

This clonotype was counted between two and nine times. The CDR3 here is CAISGSGGSNIQYF. DNA of the CDR3: TGTGCCATCAGTGGCTCGGGGGGGTCGAACATTCAGTACTTC. The V and J genes are TRBV10-3 and TRBJ2-4; 8 bases line up with TRBD2. This CDR3 has 14 amino acids. The germline CDR1 and CDR2 sequences are ENHRY and SYGVKD. J lost 7 bases, V lost 4 bases, and 6 bases had no gene match.

The chain uses TRBV5-1 and TRBJ2-1, with TRBD1 matching over 11 bases. J gave up 5 bases and V 4 bases, and 5 bases lay outside the gene matches. The CDR3 runs 15 residues. Looked up from germline, CDR1 is SGHRS and CDR2 is YFSETQ. Here the CDR3 DNA reads TGCGCCAGCAGCATAGGACAGGGGGCACACAATGAGCAGTTCTTC. Translating it yields CASSIGQGAHNEQFF.

V and J are TRBV6-4 and TRBJ2-5; D ambiguous. The germline V gene encodes CDR1 MRHNA and CDR2 SNTAGT. The CDR3 spans 13 residues. The V end was cut by 2 bases, the J end by 5 bases, with 9 bases between. The DNA of the CDR3 is TGTGCCAGCAGTGACAGCCGTGGGGAGACCCAGTACTTC. It translates to CASSDSRGETQYF.

The rearrangement joins TRBV9 to TRBJ2-4; TRBD1 matches 7 bases. There are 16 residues in the CDR3. The germline gives CDR1 SGDLS, CDR2 YYNGEE. The trim removed 3 bases at V and 4 bases at J, leaving 10 bases unmatched. CDR3 sequence reads: CASSDGTALLKNIQYF. In DNA form, the CDR3 reads TGTGCCAGCAGCGATGGGACAGCCCTCTTAAAAAACATTCAGTACTTC.

This clonotype occurred once. The chain carries TRBV5-1 and TRBJ1-6; D ambiguous. Germline V lookup: CDR1 SGHRS, CDR2 YFSETQ. With 5 bases removed from V and 4 bases from J, the gap between germline ends came to 13 bases. CDR3 size: 15 residues. The CDR3: CASSLSTAYNSPLHF. Written as DNA, the CDR3 is TGCGCCAGCAGTTTGTCAACCGCATATAATTCACCCCTCCACTTT.

The rearrangement joins TRBV12-3 or TRBV12-4 to TRBJ2-5, with 9 bases that match TRBD1. The V gene end was trimmed by 5 bases and the J gene end by 0 bases; junction bases not matched to a gene: 10. This CDR3 has 17 amino acids. CDR3 sequence: CASSRGKTGGYQETQYF. DNA of the CDR3: TGTGCCAGCAGTAGGGGAAAGACAGGGGGGTACCAAGAGACCCAGTACTTC.

The chain combines TRBV20-1 with TRBJ2-7; 12 nucleotides agree with TRBD2. V trimming: 3 bases; J trimming: 7 bases; junction bases outside the gene matches: 7. Germline CDR1 is DFQATT and CDR2 is SNEGSKA (reference sequence). The length of the CDR3 is 14 residues. In nucleotides, the CDR3 is TGCAGTGCTAGGGGGACTAGCGGGCTGGTAGAGCAGTACTTC. The encoded protein is CSARGTSGLVEQYF.

The V call is TRBV29-1, the J call TRBJ1-4; the match to TRBD1 covers 7 bases. The ends lost 7 bases at V and 3 bases at J; junction bases unmatched: 5. Germline assignment: CDR1 SQVTM and CDR2 ANQGSEA. The CDR3 is 13 amino acids. The CDR3 loop is CSAEDRSNEKLFF. The CDR3 DNA sequence: TGCAGCGCCGAGGACAGGTCTAATGAAAAACTGTTTTTT.

The rearrangement links TRBV20-1 to TRBJ2-1, with D unclear. The CDR3 has 15 residues. Per the germline V gene, CDR1 is DFQATT and CDR2 is SNEGSKA (reference sequence). The V end was cut by 5 bases, the J end by 5 bases, with 19 bases between. CDR3 residues: CSAPVHSSLHNEQFF. The CDR3 DNA follows: TGCAGTGCTCCCGTCCACAGTTCCCTGCACAATGAGCAGTTCTTC.

This chain links TRBV4-1 with TRBJ2-3; 11 bases agree with TRBD2. V gave up 2 bases and J gave up 5 bases; unmatched junction bases: 6. This CDR3 has 16 amino acids. Germline CDR1 reads MGHRA; CDR2 reads YSYEKL. The CDR3 DNA sequence: TGCGCCAGCAGCCAATCGTCTAGCGGGGGGTTAGATACGCAGTATTTT. Amino acids: CASSQSSSGGLDTQYF.

The chain carries TRBV6-2 or TRBV6-3 and TRBJ2-1; D unclear. Looked up from germline, CDR1 is MNHEY and CDR2 is SVGEGT. Between the trimmed V and J ends, which lost 3 bases and 5 bases, there was a span of 11 bases. The length of the CDR3 is 14 residues. The CDR3 nucleotides are TGTGCCAGCAGTTATAATATACCGGACAATGAGCAGTTCTTC. Translation: CASSYNIPDNEQFF.

The chain employs TRBV28 and TRBJ1-4, with D hard to call. Germline V gives CDR1 MDHEN, CDR2 SYDVKM. This CDR3 contains 15 residues. Trimming took off 5 bases at V and 7 bases at J, with 17 bases between the two ends. This CDR3 is CASSTPDLGSEKLFF. The DNA for the CDR3 is TGTGCCAGCAGTACGCCGGACCTAGGGAGTGAAAAACTGTTTTTT. Using reference TRBV28 and TRBJ1-4 for the parts outside the CDR3, the full variable domain is DVKVTQSSRYLVKRTGEKVFLECVQDMDHENMFWYRQDPGLGLRLIYFSYDVKMKEKGDIPEGYSVSREKKERFSLILESASTNQTSMYLCASSTPDLGSEKLFFGSGTQLSVL.

The CDR3 spells CSVPPATGGSYYNEQFF. CDR3 in DNA: TGCAGCGTCCCCCCGGCCACTGGCGGGTCTTATTACAATGAGCAGTTCTTC. The chain uses TRBV29-1 and TRBJ2-1, with TRBD2 as a possible D gene (5 bases). CDR3 length: 17 residues. V was cut by 6 bases and J by 4 bases, with 25 bases left in between. The germline CDR1 and CDR2 sequences are SQVTM and ANQGSEA.

The chain joins TRBV6-2 or TRBV6-3 to TRBJ1-2, with D possibly TRBD1 on 5 matching bases. Trimming removed 4 bases at V and 3 bases at J, with 6 bases between. CDR3 length equals 12 residues. The germline CDR1 and CDR2 sequences are MNHEY and SVGEGT. The CDR3 region is CASSSGYYGYTF. In DNA form, the CDR3 reads TGTGCCAGCAGTTCAGGGTACTATGGCTACACCTTC.

Ten or more counts support this clonotype. The chain links TRBV29-1 to TRBJ2-5; 7 bases align to TRBD1. The V gene's germline CDR1 is SQVTM and CDR2 ANQGSEA. This CDR3 is 13 amino acids long. The V and J ends lost 3 bases and 4 bases, in that order; junction bases with no gene match: 5. The chain's CDR3 is CSVERQGGETQYF. DNA for the CDR3: TGCAGCGTTGAGAGACAGGGTGGAGAGACCCAGTACTTC.

This chain links TRBV21-1 with TRBJ1-2; TRBD1, the table's D call, was not compared with the DNA. TRBV21-1 is a pseudogene locus. This CDR3 comprises 17 residues. The CDR3 bases are TGTGCCAGCACCTTCAAGGGGACAGGCGATACCAACTATGGCTACACCTTC. Its translation is CASTFKGTGDTNYGYTF.

This clonotype was counted a few times. The CDR3 nucleotides read TGTGCCAGCAGTTATGGGACAGGATCCTACAATGAGCAGTTCTTC. Its translation is CASSYGTGSYNEQFF. The chain combines TRBV6-2 or TRBV6-3 with TRBJ2-1, with 8 bases aligning to TRBD1. The germline V gene encodes CDR1 MNHEY and CDR2 SVGEGT. The CDR3 contains 15 residues. The V and J ends lost 3 bases and 1 base, in that order; junction bases with no gene match: 2.